Reported below is one TCR beta chain. Only in-frame clones appear in the TCRdb table, and some are missing; sequencing was by immunoSEQ multiplex PCR. This table has under 350,000 clones, about 89% appearing once. The participants were between roughly 18 and 100 years old and came from about two dozen US areas. Among Cohort 3 donors, those recovered had two negative PCRs, clearance, or symptom resolution. This sample was taken from a study of blood T cell repertoires in COVID-19. Trimming removed 2 bases from V and 2 bases from J; junction bases left unmatched: 6. The germline V gene has CDR1 SGHAT and CDR2 FQNNGV. The CDR3 has 16 amino acids.

This TCR came from a woman younger than 35 who had recovered from COVID-19. The chain has TRBV11-2 and TRBJ1-5; 7 nucleotides align to TRBD1. The specimen sequenced was PBMCs or T cells enriched from blood (not recorded which). CDR3: CASSLNTGDGNQPQHF. CDR3 bases: TGTGCCAGCAGCTTAAACACAGGGGATGGCAATCAGCCCCAGCATTTT.